The 28 T cell receptor beta chains below were found in one sample sequenced in a study of T-cell memory formation after mild COVID-19. Each CDR3 protein gets one entry after TCRdb re-called the 5' RACE reads with MiXCR. Of under 600,000 distinct CDR3 sequences listed, roughly 21% are singletons. Sequencing was carried out using PBMCs or a T cell subset sorted from them (not recorded which). These receptors were taken from an adult woman who had mild COVID-19 (a few samples of this study predate the infection). Cell type and time point are not known.

This clonotype showed up just a few times. The chain has TRBV5-1 and TRBJ2-1; D uncertain. Trimming took off 1 base at V and 9 bases at J, with 11 bases between the two ends. The CDR3 is 13 amino acids. Germline-derived CDR1 and CDR2 are SGHRS and YFSETQ. In DNA, the CDR3 is TGCGCCAGCAGCTTGAGCAGGCAAAGTGAGCAGTTCTTC. Translated, it gives CASSLSRQSEQFF. The full variable domain, in which reference TRBV5-1 and TRBJ2-1 provide the parts outside the CDR3, is KAGVTQTPRYLIKTRGQQVTLSCSPISGHRSVSWYQQTPGQGLQFLFEYFSETQRNKGNFPGRFSGRQFSNSRSEMNVSTLELGDSALYLCASSLSRQSEQFFGPGTRLTVL.

V is TRBV20-1 and J is TRBJ1-5, with D unclear. The CDR3 extends over 13 amino acids. Per germline, CDR1 DFQATT and CDR2 SNEGSKA (reference sequence). The V end lost 1 base, the J end lost 7 bases, and 11 bases lay between the germline ends. The DNA for the CDR3 is TGCAGTGCTAGAGTTAGTGCGGGGCAGCCCCAGCATTTT. This codes for CSARVSAGQPQHF.

This clonotype was detected a few times. The junction departs from germline at one end; a sequencing error may be responsible. The rearrangement links TRBV7-3 to TRBJ2-4; D is tentatively TRBD1 or TRBD2 (6 bases each). CDR3 length: 12 residues. Germline V gene data show CDR1 as SGHTA and CDR2 as FQGTGA. The CDR3 reads CASSLSRGPLHF. CDR3 bases: TGTGCCAGCAGCTTATCCCGGGGGCCTCTACACTTC.

The V and J genes are TRBV20-1 and TRBJ2-7; D is possibly TRBD1 (6 bases). Trimming took off 1 base at V and 5 bases at J, with 18 bases between the two ends. Germline CDR1 and CDR2: DFQATT and SNEGSKA (reference sequence). The CDR3 runs 15 residues. CDR3 region: CSARAQTTGNDEQYF. DNA for the CDR3: TGCAGTGCTAGAGCCCAAACTACAGGGAATGACGAGCAGTACTTC.

The gene calls are TRBV5-1 and TRBJ1-2, with no clear D. V was clipped by 1 base and J by 4 bases, with 11 bases between them. This CDR3 region has 14 residues. Germline CDR1 and CDR2: SGHRS and YFSETQ. The CDR3 sequence: CASSLQTDPYGYTF. Written as DNA, the CDR3 is TGCGCCAGCAGCTTGCAGACGGACCCCTATGGCTACACCTTC.

There are a few counts of this clonotype. This chain connects TRBV5-1 to TRBJ2-1; TRBD2 is a possible D gene (5 bases). Per the germline V gene, CDR1 is SGHRS and CDR2 is YFSETQ. CDR3 length: 14 residues. Deletions cut 6 bases from V and 6 bases from J, with 16 bases between. This CDR3 reads CASMTGDPGNEQFF. The CDR3 DNA reads as TGCGCCAGCATGACCGGGGATCCGGGCAATGAGCAGTTCTTC.

The rearrangement uses TRBV4-2 and TRBJ1-2, with no clear D. This CDR3 is 18 amino acids long. Trimming took 1 base from V and 2 from J, leaving 20 bases between them. In germline, CDR1 is LGHNA, CDR2 YNFKEQ. The CDR3 DNA reads TGTGCCAGCAGCCAAGCGCTAACAAGGGAAGGAGGCAACTATGGCTACACCTTC. The encoded protein is CASSQALTREGGNYGYTF.

This clonotype was observed a handful of times. The rearrangement uses TRBV7-9 and TRBJ1-1; TRBD1 might be the D (6 bases). The CDR3 runs 14 residues. In germline, CDR1 is SEHNR, CDR2 FQNEAQ (reference sequence). The V end lost 4 bases, the J end lost 4 bases, and 13 bases lay between the germline ends. This CDR3 reads CASSWAGTFTEAFF. The CDR3 nucleotides are TGTGCCAGCAGCTGGGCCGGGACATTCACTGAAGCTTTCTTT.

This clonotype has a handful of counts. The V call is TRBV27, the J call TRBJ2-7; a possible D gene is TRBD2 (6 bases). Trimming removed 4 bases from V and 3 bases from J, with 13 bases in between. The CDR3 extends over 14 amino acids. Germline assignment: CDR1 MNHEY and CDR2 SMNVEV (reference sequence). CDR3 in DNA: TGTGCCAGCAGTTGGCACGGAGGGGACTACGAGCAGTACTTC. This encodes CASSWHGGDYEQYF.

As to this clonotype: At one boundary the junction diverges from the germline segment, which might be a read error. The chain's CDR3 is CASSLEGTPPEFF. In nucleotides, the CDR3 is TGTGCTAGCAGCTTAGAGGGGACTCCCCCCGAGTTCTTC. The chain couples TRBV7-7 to TRBJ2-1; D is perhaps TRBD2 (6 bases). CDR3 size: 13 residues. Germline V gives CDR1 SSHAT, CDR2 FNYEAQ (reference sequence).

The chain combines TRBV12-3 or TRBV12-4 with TRBJ1-4; TRBD1 is a possible D gene (5 bases). V was trimmed by 6 bases and J by 5 bases, leaving 10 bases between them. The CDR3 consists of 13 residues. The CDR3 DNA sequence: TGTGCCAGCAGACAGGACACGAATGAAAAACTGTTTTTT. Translation: CASRQDTNEKLFF.

The table lists this clonotype with many counts. V usage is TRBV7-9 and J usage is TRBJ2-7, with 13 positions matching TRBD2. Per germline, CDR1 SEHNR and CDR2 FQNEAQ (reference sequence). This CDR3 is built from 14 residues. Trimming took 5 bases from V and 3 from J; bases not matched to a gene: 1. The CDR3: CASSRTSGSYEQYF. CDR3 DNA sequence: TGTGCCAGCAGCCGGACTAGCGGGAGCTACGAGCAGTACTTC.

This clonotype has only a few counts. J is TRBJ2-7 and V is TRBV6-5; 15 nucleotides line up with TRBD2. The CDR3 covers 15 residues. The germline gives CDR1 MNHEY, CDR2 SVGAGI. Germline trimming cut 10 bases from V and 4 bases from J; bases unmatched to any gene: 8. CDR3 nucleotides: TGTGCCACCATAGGACTAGCGGGAGGGTATTACGAGCAGTACTTC. This translates into CATIGLAGGYYEQYF.

This clonotype was detected only a few times. The germline gene is not matched at one end of the junction; a read error may be the cause. This chain uses TRBV14 with TRBJ2-1, with 8 bases lining up with TRBD2. Per germline, CDR1 SGHDN and CDR2 FVKESK. The CDR3 is 11 residues long. The CDR3 protein is CASSPQRELFF. CDR3 coding DNA: TGTGCCAGCAGCCCCCAGCGGGAGCTGTTCTTC.

The chain uses TRBV15 and TRBJ1-3; D gene unclear. The CDR3 is 15 residues long. V was pared by 3 bases and J by 8 bases, with 17 bases between. From germline, CDR1 is LNHNV and CDR2 YYDKDF (reference sequence). The CDR3 DNA reads TGTGCCACCAGCAGGATAATCGCCAGTGGGGACACCATATATTTT. The encoded protein is CATSRIIASGDTIYF.

This clonotype was counted once. This chain uses TRBV30 with TRBJ2-5, with 8 bases fitting TRBD2. V was clipped by 0 bases and J by 3 bases; unmatched bases: 0. This CDR3 contains 13 residues. The germline gives CDR1 GTSNPN, CDR2 SVGIG (reference sequence). CDR3 in DNA: TGTGCCTGGAGTGTACTAGCGGAAGAGACCCAGTACTTC. This sequence encodes CAWSVLAEETQYF.

This clonotype showed up just a few times. V gene TRBV11-1 combines with J gene TRBJ2-5; TRBD1 might be the D (6 bases). The V gene lost 3 bases and the J gene lost 1 base, with 12 bases spanning the gap. The germline V gene encodes CDR1 SGHAT and CDR2 FQDESV (reference sequence). This CDR3 spans 15 amino acids. This CDR3 reads CASSFFGTIQETQYF. In DNA, the CDR3 is TGTGCCAGCAGCTTTTTCGGGACAATCCAAGAGACCCAGTACTTC.

V gene TRBV10-3 combines with J gene TRBJ2-3, with 9 bases identical to TRBD2. V lost 7 bases and J lost 2; bases outside the gene matches: 4. The CDR3 sequence is 14 residues long. The germline V gene has CDR1 ENHRY and CDR2 SYGVKD. The CDR3 here is CAIKAGGPTDTQYF. The CDR3 DNA follows: TGTGCCATCAAGGCGGGAGGGCCCACAGATACGCAGTATTTT.

In nucleotides, the CDR3 is TGTGCCAGCAGTTACAGGAGGGTCAATCAGCCCCAGCATTTT. This sequence encodes CASSYRRVNQPQHF. This chain uses TRBV6-2 or TRBV6-3 with TRBJ1-5; D is ambiguous. This CDR3 is 14 amino acids long. CDR1 is MNHEY, CDR2 SVGEGT, per germline. Between the trimmed V and J ends, which lost 2 bases and 3 bases, there was a span of 8 bases.

This clonotype was seen a single time. This rearrangement joins TRBV5-6 to TRBJ1-2; no reliable D call. The CDR3 has 11 amino acids. From germline, CDR1 is SGHDT and CDR2 YYEEEE. V gave up 4 bases and J gave up 7 bases, with 8 bases separating them. Written as DNA, the CDR3 is TGTGCCAGCAGCCTAGGGAGTGGCTACACCTTC. This codes for CASSLGSGYTF.

This chain joins TRBV11-2 and TRBJ2-2, with D perhaps matching TRBD1 or TRBD2 (5 bases each). CDR3 size: 14 residues. V dropped 1 base and J dropped 5 bases, with 8 bases sitting between them. The germline CDR1 and CDR2 sequences are SGHAT and FQNNGV. The CDR3 here is CASSLGGRTGELFF. The CDR3 DNA is TGTGCCAGCAGCTTAGGGGGGAGAACCGGGGAGCTGTTTTTT.

Only a few counts were recorded for this clonotype. The chain links TRBV24-1 to TRBJ2-2; 8 bases are shared with TRBD1. V lost 7 bases and J lost 3; bases outside the gene matches: 9. CDR1 KGHDR and CDR2 SFDVKD come from the germline V gene. The CDR3 runs to 16 residues. This chain's CDR3 is CATRGAGTGDTGELFF. The CDR3 bases are TGTGCCACCAGGGGCGCCGGGACAGGAGACACCGGGGAGCTGTTTTTT.

This clonotype was recorded a few times. The chain uses TRBV7-6 and TRBJ2-2; TRBD2 aligns across 7 bases. The V and J ends lost 0 bases and 6 bases, in that order; junction bases with no gene match: 16. This CDR3 has 19 amino acids. Per the germline V gene, CDR1 is SGHVS and CDR2 is FNYEAQ. Written as DNA, the CDR3 is TGTGCCAGCAGCTTAGCGCCGACAGAAGCGGGATCGCCCTCCGGGGAGCTGTTTTTT. Translated: CASSLAPTEAGSPSGELFF.

This clonotype has only a few counts. V gene TRBV19 combines with J gene TRBJ2-2, with a possible D match to TRBD1 (6 bases). Germline CDR1 LNHDA, CDR2 SQIVND (reference sequence). The CDR3 is 18 residues long. Trimming left V 4 bases short and J 0 bases short, with 18 bases between. The CDR3 is CASSRLVGQFANTGELFF. CDR3 sequence (DNA): TGTGCCAGTAGTAGACTCGTAGGACAGTTCGCGAACACCGGGGAGCTGTTTTTT.

This clonotype has ten or more counts. The rearrangement uses TRBV2 and TRBJ2-2; D unresolved. V lost 5 bases to trimming and J lost 7 bases, with 17 bases between them. The germline V gene encodes CDR1 SNHLY and CDR2 FYNNEI. The CDR3 runs to 15 residues. The DNA of the CDR3 is TGTGCCAGCAGTAGCCATGGGGATGGGATCGGGGAGCTGTTTTTT. Protein: CASSSHGDGIGELFF.

The chain uses TRBV18 and TRBJ1-1, with D uncertain. CDR1 is KGHSH, CDR2 LQKENI, per germline. The CDR3 extends over 15 amino acids. Trimming took off 3 bases at V and 3 bases at J, with 14 bases between the two ends. The CDR3 coding sequence is TGTGCCAGCTCACCTCTGAACCCGGAGGACACTGAAGCTTTCTTT. Translation gives CASSPLNPEDTEAFF.

This clonotype turned up a few times. CDR3 in DNA: TGTGCCAGCAGCCCCCGTGGTAGCGGAGAAGAGACCCAGTACTTC. Translated, it gives CASSPRGSGEETQYF. This sequence joins TRBV7-9 and TRBJ2-5, with a possible D match to TRBD2 (6 bases). Trimming pared 5 bases from V and 3 bases from J, leaving 16 bases between. Germline V lookup: CDR1 SEHNR, CDR2 FQNEAQ (reference sequence). The CDR3 has 15 amino acids.

J is TRBJ2-7 and V is TRBV5-1, with TRBD2 matching 7 bases. With 4 bases clipped from V and 4 bases from J, the junction kept 14 bases outside the gene matches. The germline V gene has CDR1 SGHRS and CDR2 YFSETQ. The CDR3 extends over 16 amino acids. CDR3 region: CASSPAGGSKGYEQYF. CDR3 bases: TGCGCCAGCAGCCCTGCTGGCGGGAGTAAAGGTTACGAGCAGTACTTC.